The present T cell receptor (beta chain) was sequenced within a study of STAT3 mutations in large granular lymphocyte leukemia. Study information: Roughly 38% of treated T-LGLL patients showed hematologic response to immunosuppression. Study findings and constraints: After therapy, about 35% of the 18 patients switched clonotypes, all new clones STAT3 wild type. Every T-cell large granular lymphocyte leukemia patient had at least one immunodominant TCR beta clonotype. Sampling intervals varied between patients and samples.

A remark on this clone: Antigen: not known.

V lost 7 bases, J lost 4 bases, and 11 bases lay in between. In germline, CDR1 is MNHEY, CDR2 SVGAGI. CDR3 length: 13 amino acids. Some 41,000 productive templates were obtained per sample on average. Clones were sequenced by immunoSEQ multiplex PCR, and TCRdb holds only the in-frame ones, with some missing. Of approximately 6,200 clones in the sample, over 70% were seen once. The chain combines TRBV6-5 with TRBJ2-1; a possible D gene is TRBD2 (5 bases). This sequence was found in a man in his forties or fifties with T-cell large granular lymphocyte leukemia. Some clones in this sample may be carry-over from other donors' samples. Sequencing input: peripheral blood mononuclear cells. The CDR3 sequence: CASTSAEYNEQFF. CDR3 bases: TGTGCCAGCACCTCAGCGGAGTACAATGAGCAGTTCTTC.